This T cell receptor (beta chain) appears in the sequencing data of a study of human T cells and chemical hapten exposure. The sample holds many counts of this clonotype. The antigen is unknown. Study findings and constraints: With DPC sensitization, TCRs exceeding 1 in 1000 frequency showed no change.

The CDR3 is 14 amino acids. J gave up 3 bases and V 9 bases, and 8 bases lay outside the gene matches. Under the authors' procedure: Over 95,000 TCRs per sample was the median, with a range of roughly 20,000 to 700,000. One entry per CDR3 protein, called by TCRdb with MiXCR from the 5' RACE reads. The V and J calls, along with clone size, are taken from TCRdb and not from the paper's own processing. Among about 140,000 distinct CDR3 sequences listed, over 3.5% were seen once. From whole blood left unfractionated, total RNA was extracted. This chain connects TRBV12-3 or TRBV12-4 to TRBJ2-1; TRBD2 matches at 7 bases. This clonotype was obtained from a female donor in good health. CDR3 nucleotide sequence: TGTGCCAGAGACCGGCGGGGGAACTACAATGAGCAGTTCTTC. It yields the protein CARDRRGNYNEQFF.